The entry below describes one T cell receptor beta chain. CDR1 and CDR2 (germline): SGHVS, FQNEAQ. Between the trimmed V and J ends, which lost 4 bases and 6 bases, there was a span of 16 bases. The CDR3 totals 15 residues. Only in-frame clones appear in the TCRdb table, and some are missing; sequencing was by immunoSEQ multiplex PCR. The table lists about 42,000 clones, about nine tenths of them singletons. The sample originates from a study of T cell changes during pregnancy in multiple sclerosis. The V call is TRBV7-8, the J call TRBJ2-1, with D perhaps TRBD2 (5 bases). The specimen was CD4+ T cells from peripheral blood mononuclear cells, collected in the second trimester of pregnancy. The source of this sequence is a female donor with multiple sclerosis, enrolled in a pregnancy study. The CDR3 bases are TGTGCCAGCAGCTGGAGAGATCTACTAGGCAATGAGCAGTTCTTC. This gives the protein CASSWRDLLGNEQFF. The full variable domain, its missing parts supplied by reference TRBV7-8 and TRBJ2-1, is GAGVSQSPRYKVAKRGQDVALRCDPISGHVSLFWYQQALGQGPEFLTYFQNEAQLDKSGLPSDRFFAERPEGSVSTLKIQRTQQEDSAVYLCASSWRDLLGNEQFFGPGTRLTVL.